The 16 T cell receptor beta chains given below trace back to one sample, sequenced in a study of T cell clusters in autoimmune cytopenias (dated 2019 in TCRdb). TCRdb records Illumina MiSeq as the sequencer. TRB rearrangements were amplified by multiplex PCR using a touch-down protocol with TRB-A and TRB-B primer pools mixed in one tube. Each entry corresponds to one CDR3 protein sequence from reads that TCRdb reprocessed, and DNA is not given. The record for this sample contains a few thousand distinct CDR3 sequences. Together, the top ten hold 27% of the sample. For each sample, TRB amplification used about 250 ng of peripheral blood genomic DNA, equal to roughly 38,000 genome equivalents. This sample was shared with a second study, whose subject was T cell repertoires in aging, cancer and after chemotherapy.

Sequenced: peripheral blood. The source of these receptors is a human donor in good health.

This clonotype ranks as medium-sized in terms of frequency. The V call is TRBV6-5, the J call TRBJ1-1; with no DNA, the TCRdb D assignment of TRBD1 cannot be verified. The CDR3 is made up of 14 amino acids. The germline CDR1 and CDR2 sequences are MNHEY and SVGAGI. CDR3 residues: CASRPQGAATEAFF.

This chain connects TRBV5-6 to TRBJ1-2. Germline CDR1 SGHDT, CDR2 YYEEEE. The CDR3 covers 20 residues. The CDR3 loop is CASSLVGPRQLTPLNYGYTF.

Its frequency marks this clonotype as medium-sized (0.01 to 0.1%). This chain connects TRBV6-5 to TRBJ1-6. CDR1 and CDR2 from the germline V gene are MNHEY and SVGAGI. CDR3 length: 13 residues. The CDR3 sequence: CASSTEFNSPLHF.

According to its frequency, this clonotype is medium-sized. The V gene is TRBV6-1, the J gene TRBJ2-7; TCRdb names TRBD1, which stays unverified in the absence of DNA. The germline gives CDR1 MNHNS, CDR2 SASEGT. This CDR3 has 15 residues. This chain's CDR3 is CASSESGTAGYEQYF.

This clonotype is identified as medium-sized from frequency. The chain is built from TRBV10-3 and TRBJ2-3; with no DNA, the TCRdb D assignment of TRBD1 cannot be verified. Germline-derived CDR1 and CDR2 are ENHRY and SYGVKD. CDR3 length equals 14 residues. CDR3 amino acids: CAISGGDPADTQYF.

The chain recombines TRBV7-9 with TRBJ2-7. This CDR3 spans 11 amino acids. The germline V gene encodes CDR1 SEHNR and CDR2 FQNEAQ (reference sequence). The chain's CDR3 is CASSDFHEQYF.

By frequency, this clonotype registers medium-sized. The chain is built from TRBV10-3 and TRBJ2-7; TCRdb's assignment of TRBD2 cannot be checked, as there is no DNA. There are 13 residues in the CDR3. From germline, CDR1 is ENHRY and CDR2 SYGVKD. The CDR3 sequence: CAISGGGSHEQYF.

This clonotype is identified as medium-sized (0.01 to 0.1%) from frequency. This chain links TRBV19 with TRBJ1-1; TCRdb's D call of TRBD1 is untestable without DNA. CDR1 is LNHDA and CDR2 is SQIVND in the germline V gene (reference sequence). This CDR3 has 13 amino acids. CDR3 protein: CASNTNPGQEAFF.

In terms of frequency, this clonotype is medium-sized. The chain employs TRBV27 and TRBJ2-1; checking the TCRdb D call of TRBD2 is not possible without DNA. The CDR3 consists of 15 residues. The germline V gene has CDR1 MNHEY and CDR2 SMNVEV (reference sequence). Here the CDR3 reads CASTYGLAANNEQFF.

The V call is TRBV7-9, the J call TRBJ2-7; with no DNA, the TCRdb D assignment of TRBD1 cannot be verified. Germline V lookup: CDR1 SEHNR, CDR2 FQNEAQ (reference sequence). This CDR3 has 14 residues. Here the CDR3 reads CASSSGGGAYEQYF.

This clonotype registers medium-sized (0.01 to 0.1%) by frequency. CDR3 amino acids: CASRKGNTLSYEQYF. The chain uses TRBV6-5 and TRBJ2-7; the TCRdb call, TRBD1, lacks DNA for checking. The V gene's germline CDR1 is MNHEY and CDR2 SVGAGI. The CDR3 extends over 15 amino acids.

This clonotype is identified as medium-sized from frequency. This sequence joins TRBV5-6 and TRBJ2-5. The CDR3 sequence is 13 residues long. Germline V gene data show CDR1 as SGHDT and CDR2 as YYEEEE. The CDR3 loop is CASSVTLTETQYF.

According to its frequency, this clonotype is medium-sized. The chain combines TRBV5-4 with TRBJ2-7; TCRdb's D gene call, TRBD1, goes unchecked for lack of DNA. The CDR3 extends over 15 amino acids. In germline, CDR1 is SGHNT, CDR2 YYREEE (reference sequence). CDR3 amino acids: CASSPGAPSSYEQYF.

This chain links TRBV14 with TRBJ2-3; the D call of TRBD2 rests on TCRdb alone, since no DNA is present to check it. The CDR3 runs to 17 residues. Germline V gene lookup returns CDR1 SGHDN and CDR2 FVKESK. This CDR3 reads CASSRAGPLATTDTQYF.

The rearrangement links TRBV28 to TRBJ2-2; there is no DNA to check the TCRdb D call of TRBD1. CDR1 is MDHEN, CDR2 SYDVKM, per germline. The CDR3 is made up of 16 amino acids. This CDR3 reads CASSLPPPGTGGELFF.

V usage is TRBV29-1 and J usage is TRBJ1-1; lacking DNA, the TRBD1 call made by TCRdb goes unchecked. Germline CDR1 reads SQVTM; CDR2 reads ANQGSEA. There are 14 residues in the CDR3. The CDR3: CSVGFRGPNTEAFF.